A single sample gave rise to the 5 T cell receptor beta chains below, sequenced in a study of OX40 agonist ivuxolimab in advanced cancers. The assay was immunoSEQ multiplex PCR, and TCRdb's table has in-frame clones only and misses some. The repertoire consists of approximately 47,000 clones, with around 90% occurring once and the leading ten covering 6% to 8%. The input for sequencing was CD4+ or CD8+ T cells sorted from blood, taken in a trial of the OX40 agonist ivuxolimab. These receptors all stem from an adult with an advanced solid tumor such as melanoma, head and neck, liver or kidney cancer.

The chain joins TRBV11-2 to TRBJ2-2; TRBD2 is a possible D gene (5 bases). The CDR3 runs to 14 residues. V lost 8 bases to trimming and J lost 1 base, with 11 bases between them. In germline, CDR1 is SGHAT, CDR2 FQNNGV. The CDR3 protein is CASFPGENTGELFF. CDR3 nucleotides: TGTGCCAGCTTTCCCGGGGAGAACACCGGGGAGCTGTTTTTT. Complete variable domain (other parts from reference TRBV11-2 and TRBJ2-2): EAGVAQSPRYKIIEKRQSVAFWCNPISGHATLYWYQQILGQGPKLLIQFQNNGVVDDSQLPKDRFSAERLKGVDSTLKIQPAKLEDSAVYLCASFPGENTGELFFGEGSRLTVL.

V and J are TRBV11-3 and TRBJ2-1, with 13 bases that match TRBD2. Trimming cost V 2 bases and J 5 bases; bases outside gene matches: 12. The CDR3 is made up of 19 amino acids. Germline-derived CDR1 and CDR2 are SGHNT and YENEEA. This CDR3 reads CASSLYSLSGTSGDNEQFF. For the CDR3, the DNA is TGTGCCAGCAGCTTATACTCGCTAAGCGGGACTAGCGGGGACAATGAGCAGTTCTTC. The full variable domain, in which reference TRBV11-3 and TRBJ2-1 provide the parts outside the CDR3, is EAGVVQSPRYKIIEKKQPVAFWCNPISGHNTLYWYLQNLGQGPELLIRYENEEAVDDSQLPKDRFSAERLKGVDSTLKIQPAELGDSAVYLCASSLYSLSGTSGDNEQFFGPGTRLTVL.

The chain is built from TRBV19 and TRBJ1-5; D gene ambiguous. The CDR3 runs to 15 residues. V was cut by 1 base and J by 0 bases, with 7 bases left in between. Germline V gene data show CDR1 as LNHDA and CDR2 as SQIVND (reference sequence). In nucleotides, the CDR3 is TGTGCCAGTAGTATAGTGTCCCTTAGCAATCAGCCCCAGCATTTT. It translates to CASSIVSLSNQPQHF.

The chain uses TRBV6-5 and TRBJ1-1; 9 bases align to TRBD1. Germline CDR1 is MNHEY and CDR2 is SVGAGI. With V trimmed by 10 bases and J by 1 base, 4 bases remained unmatched. The CDR3 covers 13 residues. CDR3 DNA: TGTGCCACAAGGGACAGGGCGAACACTGAAGCTTTCTTT. As protein: CATRDRANTEAFF.

This clone showed up just once. The genes are TRBV11-2 and TRBJ2-5, with 11 bases that match TRBD2. The CDR3 is made up of 17 amino acids. Germline assignment: CDR1 SGHAT and CDR2 FQNNGV. After removal of 5 bases from V and 3 bases from J, the junction contained 11 bases not matched to a gene. CDR3 bases: TGTGCCAGCAGCCCCGGGGTTAGCGGGGGGGTAAAAGAGACCCAGTACTTC. Translation gives CASSPGVSGGVKETQYF.